These T cell receptor beta chains were read from a single sample in a study of beta chain features in type 1 diabetes. Using immunoSEQ multiplex PCR, the repertoire was profiled, and TCRdb retains in-frame clones only, with some absent. The data show approximately 340,000 clones, with less than 15% seen just once and under 0.02% held by the top ten. The sequencing sample was made of naive CD4+ T cells from blood. All receptors derive from a young woman in good health. The CDR3 runs from the conserved cysteine through the conserved F or W. D genes are given only for firm matches. Some rows mark clone size as missing; the rest say once, few, many or name a class of expanded clone.

abundance: -; j_gene: TRBJ2-5; d_gene: TRBD2; v_gene: TRBV28; CDR3nt: TGTGCCAGCACACCGGCGGGGGGCCAAGAGACCCAGTACTTC; CDR3aa: CASTPAGGQETQYF
abundance: few; j_gene: TRBJ2-1; d_gene: TRBD2; v_gene: TRBV9; CDR3nt: TGTGCCAGCAGCCACCGGGGGGATGAGCAGTTCTTC; CDR3aa: CASSHRGDEQFF
abundance: -; j_gene: TRBJ1-1; d_gene: -; v_gene: TRBV4-2; CDR3nt: TGTGCCAGCAGCCAAGGGTTAGAGCAAGAAGCTTTCTTT; CDR3aa: CASSQGLEQEAFF
abundance: -; j_gene: TRBJ1-1; d_gene: -; v_gene: TRBV25-1; CDR3nt: TGTGCCAGCAGTGAATTGGGTGGACAGCCGCGGGCTTTCTTT; CDR3aa: CASSELGGQPRAFF
abundance: few; j_gene: TRBJ2-3; d_gene: TRBD2; v_gene: TRBV5-1; CDR3nt: TGCGCCAGCAGACCTAGCGGAACTAGCACAGATACGCAGTATTTT; CDR3aa: CASRPSGTSTDTQYF
abundance: few; j_gene: TRBJ2-3; d_gene: TRBD2; v_gene: TRBV25-1; CDR3nt: TGTGCCAGCAGTGCCCGCTGGGCGGGAGGACGGGATACGCAGTATTTT; CDR3aa: CASSARWAGGRDTQYF
abundance: few; j_gene: TRBJ2-6; d_gene: TRBD1; v_gene: TRBV30; CDR3nt: TGTGCCGAAACAGGGGCTGGGGCCAACGTCCTGACTTTC; CDR3aa: CAETGAGANVLTF
abundance: -; j_gene: TRBJ2-1; d_gene: TRBD2; v_gene: TRBV2; CDR3nt: TGTGCCAGCAGTGAGTCTAGCGGCTACAATGAGCAGTTCTTC; CDR3aa: CASSESSGYNEQFF
abundance: -; j_gene: TRBJ2-5; d_gene: -; v_gene: TRBV7-3; CDR3nt: TGTGCCAGCAGCCCCGGCAGGGAAGAGACCCAGTACTTC; CDR3aa: CASSPGREETQYF
abundance: -; j_gene: TRBJ1-2; d_gene: TRBD1; v_gene: TRBV7-2; CDR3nt: TGTGCCAGCAGCTTTCGGACAGGGGGAGCTAACTATGGCTACACCTTC; CDR3aa: CASSFRTGGANYGYTF
abundance: few; j_gene: TRBJ2-7; d_gene: TRBD1; v_gene: TRBV2; CDR3nt: TGTGCCAGCAGTGCACCGGGACAGGGGGCTTACGAGCAGTACTTC; CDR3aa: CASSAPGQGAYEQYF
abundance: -; j_gene: TRBJ2-7; d_gene: -; v_gene: TRBV7-8; CDR3nt: TGTGCCAGCAGCTCCGGACAGTACGAGCAGTACTTC; CDR3aa: CASSSGQYEQYF
abundance: few; j_gene: TRBJ2-1; d_gene: -; v_gene: TRBV7-2; CDR3nt: TGTGCCAGCAGCGTACAGGGTGTCGACAATGAGCAGTTCTTC; CDR3aa: CASSVQGVDNEQFF
abundance: -; j_gene: TRBJ1-4; d_gene: -; v_gene: TRBV6-6; CDR3nt: TGTGCCACCGGAGGGCTGGACCGGGAAAAACTGTTTTTT; CDR3aa: CATGGLDREKLFF
abundance: -; j_gene: TRBJ1-2; d_gene: TRBD1; v_gene: TRBV5-6; CDR3nt: TGTGCCAGCAGGCATCGGGACAGGGGGCGTTGGGGCTACACCTTC; CDR3aa: CASRHRDRGRWGYTF
abundance: -; j_gene: TRBJ1-2; d_gene: -; v_gene: TRBV2; CDR3nt: TGTGCCAGCAGTGAGGCCGGGGGTGACTATGGCTACACCTTC; CDR3aa: CASSEAGGDYGYTF
abundance: -; j_gene: TRBJ2-1; d_gene: TRBD2; v_gene: TRBV28; CDR3nt: TGTGCCAGCTGGGGACTAGCGGGAGCAGGTGAGCAGTTCTTC; CDR3aa: CASWGLAGAGEQFF